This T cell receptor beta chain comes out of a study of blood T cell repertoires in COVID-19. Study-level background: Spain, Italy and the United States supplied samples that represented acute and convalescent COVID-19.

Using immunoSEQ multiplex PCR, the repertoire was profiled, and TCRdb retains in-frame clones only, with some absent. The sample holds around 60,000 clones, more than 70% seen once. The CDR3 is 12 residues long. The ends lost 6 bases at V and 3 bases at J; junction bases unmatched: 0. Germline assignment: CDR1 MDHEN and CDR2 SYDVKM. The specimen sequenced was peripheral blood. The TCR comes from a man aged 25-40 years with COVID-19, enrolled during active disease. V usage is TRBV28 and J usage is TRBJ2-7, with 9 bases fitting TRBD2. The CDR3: CASRAGGYEQYF. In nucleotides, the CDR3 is TGTGCCAGCAGAGCGGGAGGCTACGAGCAGTACTTC. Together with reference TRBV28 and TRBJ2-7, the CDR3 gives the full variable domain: DVKVTQSSRYLVKRTGEKVFLECVQDMDHENMFWYRQDPGLGLRLIYFSYDVKMKEKGDIPEGYSVSREKKERFSLILESASTNQTSMYLCASRAGGYEQYFGPGTRLTVT.